Given below is one TCR beta chain in context. This clonotype was seen a handful of times. Its antigen target is currently unknown. Base qualities are not at hand, and no much larger clone is one base apart. The V and J ends are trimmed by 3 bases and 6 bases, leaving 14 bases between them. In the germline V gene, CDR1 corresponds to MNHEY and CDR2 to SVGAGI. Inclusive of the bounding cysteine and phenylalanine, the CDR3 is 14 residues long. CDR3 DNA only is kept here, 42 bases in frame from base 1. This record belongs to a study of T cell repertoires in cytomegalovirus infection (dated by TCRdb to between 2018 and 2021). For the wider study: Recently identified HLA-C-restricted CMV epitopes, whose presentation resists viral immunomodulation, were targeted by peptide stimulations together with well-studied HLA-B-restricted epitopes. Because public TCR beta signatures pointed to carriage of CMV infection together with the matching HLA type, the HLA type of each donor mattered for the analysis. Overall study results and their limits: The ex vivo response was dominated by HLA-C-restricted CMV-specific TCR beta clonotypes, which also provided the single most frequent clonotype in two of eight donors. Cumulative frequency of public TCR beta family members discriminated carriers of CMV infection plus the relevant HLA type in this cohort and an independent approximately 340-donor cohort.

The reads were generated on an Illumina HiSeq 1500. Using fastp trimming at Q25 and MiXCR clonotype assembly, TCRdb reanalyzed the public sequencing data and kept in-frame beta chains. When rows share a CDR3 protein, they turn into one entry using the most common DNA and genes. This sample has hundreds of thousands of distinct CDR3 sequences in its table, and around 30% of those were observed once. Of the sample, around a sixth falls within the top ten clones. This specimen's treatment or condition label, per the study, means: in vitro stimulation with specific CMV peptide epitopes to enrich CMV-specific T cells.

The chain was built from TRBV6-5 and TRBJ1-1, with TRBD1 perhaps the D gene, on 5 matching bases. The sequence was obtained from a human donor in good health (CMV status not recorded). Some clones in this sample may be carry-over from other donors' samples. Sequencing was performed on cultured PBMCs, taken from culture after CMV antigen stimulation. Read as DNA, the sequence is TGTGCCAGCAGTTATAGGGGAGTTGTGGCTGAAGCTTTCTTT. Its translation reads: CASSYRGVVAEAFF.